The rows below give T cell receptor beta chains drawn from one sample of a study of blood T cell repertoires in COVID-19. The method was immunoSEQ multiplex PCR; TCRdb's version includes in-frame clones alone and lacks a portion of them. Of more than 90,000 clones listed, about 76% were seen once; the top ten hold around 10%. The sample comprised peripheral blood. The source is an elderly woman with acute or convalescent COVID-19. Both conserved end residues are part of each CDR3. A D gene is named only where the DNA matches it firmly. Size values are once, few and many counts, or a class for expanded clones, and some rows have none.

d_gene	v_gene	abundance	j_gene	CDR3aa	CDR3nt
-	TRBV2	-	TRBJ1-1	CASREAETDRF	TGTGCCAGCAGAGAAGCGGAGACGGATCGCTTT
TRBD2	TRBV28	-	TRBJ2-1	CASSLGTSGSPGKFF	TGTGCCAGCAGTCTTGGGACTAGCGGGAGCCCCGGGAAGTTCTTC
-	TRBV5-8	-	TRBJ2-5	CASSPGMRETQYF	TGTGCCAGCAGTCCGGGGATGAGGGAGACCCAGTACTTC
-	TRBV5-1	-	TRBJ2-3	CASSSDGAGTDTQYF	TGCGCCAGCAGCTCTGACGGCGCGGGGACAGATACGCAGTATTTT
TRBD1	TRBV7-9	-	TRBJ1-2	CASSPGGYGYTF	TGTGCCAGCAGCCCAGGGGGCTATGGCTACACCTTC
TRBD2	TRBV27	once	TRBJ2-1	CASSFERGRNNEQFF	TGTGCCAGCAGTTTTGAGCGGGGGCGAAACAATGAGCAGTTCTTC
TRBD1	TRBV5-1	few	TRBJ1-2	CASSNGDRSNYGYTF	TGCGCCAGCAGCAACGGGGACAGAAGTAACTATGGCTACACCTTC
TRBD1	TRBV9	-	TRBJ1-2	CASSAPGGRYGYTF	TGTGCCAGCAGTGCCCCAGGGGGACGGTATGGCTACACCTTC
-	TRBV12-5	-	TRBJ2-1	CASRGTGYNEQFF	TGTGCTAGTCGGGGAACCGGTTACAATGAGCAGTTCTTC
TRBD2	TRBV4-2	-	TRBJ2-5	CASSQGTSGGGETQYF	TGTGCCAGCAGCCAGGGGACTAGCGGAGGGGGGGAGACCCAGTACTTC
TRBD1	TRBV28	-	TRBJ1-5	CASSTRQGAVDQPQHF	TGTGCCAGCAGTACGAGACAGGGGGCGGTGGATCAGCCCCAGCATTTT
-	TRBV11-3	-	TRBJ2-7	CASSLGPVGEQYF	TGTGCCAGCAGCTTAGGACCTGTCGGGGAGCAGTACTTC
-	TRBV19	-	TRBJ1-2	CASRLLGGDGYTF	TGTGCCAGCAGATTATTGGGAGGGGATGGCTACACCTTC
-	TRBV13	-	TRBJ1-2	CASSPWGTREAYTF	TGTGCCAGCAGCCCCTGGGGCACGAGAGAAGCCTACACCTTC
-	TRBV4-1	few	TRBJ1-5	CASSRTRRTNQPQHF	TGCGCCAGCAGCCGAACGAGGAGAACAAATCAGCCCCAGCATTTT
-	TRBV7-2	-	TRBJ2-1	CASSLWRLPTEWFF	TGTGCCAGCAGCTTATGGAGACTGCCGACCGAGTGGTTCTTC
-	TRBV6-2/TRBV6-3	-	TRBJ1-2	CASSSGGSSYGYTF	TGTGCCAGCAGCTCCGGGGGGTCTTCCTATGGCTACACCTTC
-	TRBV21-1	-	TRBJ1-2	CASTLNFDWAYGYTF	TGTGCCAGCACCCTGAACTTTGATTGGGCCTATGGCTACACCTTC
-	TRBV4-2	-	TRBJ1-5	CASSQEGLTGGQPQHF	TGTGCCAGCAGCCAAGAGGGTCTAACGGGGGGTCAGCCCCAGCATTTT
TRBD2	TRBV28	-	TRBJ2-7	CATAGGNYEQYF	TGTGCCACCGCGGGGGGGAACTACGAGCAGTACTTC
-	TRBV7-2	-	TRBJ2-1	CASSPSGRGGLNEQFF	TGTGCCAGCAGCCCGTCAGGGAGGGGGGGGTTGAATGAGCAGTTCTTC
-	TRBV6-6	-	TRBJ1-1	CASTLRVDTEAFF	TGTGCCAGCACCCTCAGGGTGGACACTGAAGCTTTCTTT
-	TRBV28	-	TRBJ1-4	CASSSGTTNEKLFF	TGTGCCAGCAGCTCCGGGACAACTAATGAAAAACTGTTTTTT